The rows below give T cell receptor beta chains drawn from one sample of a study of T-cell reconstitution after alpha-beta-depleted transplantation in children. Each CDR3 protein is one row after TCRdb ran MiXCR on the PCR reads. Here the sample spans around 370,000 distinct CDR3 sequences, around 15% being singletons. The sample here was PBMCs, mostly from graft donor cells, taken 360 days after TCRalphabeta/CD19-depleted stem cell transplant. All receptors derive from a male patient between 2 and 15 years old who had a stem cell transplant for acute lymphoblastic leukemia, so the T cells may come from the graft donor. The CDR3 runs from the conserved cysteine through the conserved F or W.

CASSYLANTGELFF,TRBV6-2/TRBV6-3,TRBJ2-2
CSVAGTGGTYEQYF,TRBV29-1,TRBJ2-7
CASSLGVLAEQFF,TRBV12-3/TRBV12-4,TRBJ2-1
CSAAGTQKETQYF,TRBV20-1,TRBJ2-5
CASSYDWVTGTEAFF,TRBV6-5,TRBJ1-1
CASSRPPVPYEQYF,TRBV5-6,TRBJ2-7
CASSASSGKQFF,TRBV7-2,TRBJ2-1
CSATGRFRTSRLTDTQYF,TRBV20-1,TRBJ2-3
CSVGLQGRDYNEQFF,TRBV29-1,TRBJ2-1
CATSDLTPRFF,TRBV24-1,TRBJ2-1
CASSFLGTAFF,TRBV5-5,TRBJ2-1
CATSDLPKLAGAPGANVLTF,TRBV24-1,TRBJ2-6
CSVGDRVSTEAFF,TRBV29-1,TRBJ1-1
CASRTGQGNTGELFF,TRBV28,TRBJ2-2
CSAGGGGNNEQFF,TRBV20-1,TRBJ2-1
CASSLGQGVYEQYF,TRBV5-1,TRBJ2-7
CASRSDRYQETQYF,TRBV5-4,TRBJ2-5
CASSQETGGLYEQYF,TRBV4-2,TRBJ2-7
CASSFTSGSRETQYF,TRBV11-2,TRBJ2-5
CASAPLGSRDNEQFF,TRBV6-1,TRBJ2-1
CASSWVEGTYEQYF,TRBV5-5,TRBJ2-7
CSVEASVETQYF,TRBV29-1,TRBJ2-5
CASSMNTGELFF,TRBV7-7,TRBJ2-2
CSAGQGVQETQYF,TRBV20-1,TRBJ2-5
CASSPWVVSYNEQFF,TRBV12-3/TRBV12-4,TRBJ2-1
CASSLEAGIRQPQHF,TRBV7-8,TRBJ1-5
CASRLGLAGAKSSYNEQFF,TRBV5-1,TRBJ2-1
CATSDGQSYEQYF,TRBV15,TRBJ2-7
CASSQDPWVGYNEQFF,TRBV3-1,TRBJ2-1
CASSLGVSGDTQYF,TRBV7-9,TRBJ2-3
CASSLDRGNNNEQFF,TRBV5-5,TRBJ2-1
CASKGAGGFTDTQYF,TRBV28,TRBJ2-3
CASSYGLGGRRGGPYNEQFF,TRBV6-2/TRBV6-3,TRBJ2-1
CASSLGPGQKRNSPLHF,TRBV5-1,TRBJ1-6
CASSSRTGWVEETQYF,TRBV5-5,TRBJ2-5
CSARDWGEGTNEKLFF,TRBV20-1,TRBJ1-4
CASRRTGQGSAYEAFF,TRBV5-1,TRBJ1-1
CASSAMWGDTYEQYF,TRBV2,TRBJ2-7
CSASSGDRPGEQYF,TRBV20-1,TRBJ2-7
CSANRDTEAFF,TRBV20-1,TRBJ1-1
CASSQEPSGSGYQETQYF,TRBV4-1,TRBJ2-5
CASSLVNTGELFF,TRBV27,TRBJ2-2
CASSLPGSNEQFF,TRBV7-8,TRBJ2-1
CASSLRGDYYEQYF,TRBV7-2,TRBJ2-7
CASSPHSGGGNEQFF,TRBV12-3/TRBV12-4,TRBJ2-1
CASSLVASAWGDRDYSYEQYF,TRBV5-4,TRBJ2-7
CASSQVGGNGYTF,TRBV14,TRBJ1-2
CASSSLYSGVYNEQFF,TRBV27,TRBJ2-1
CASSQETVTDTQYF,TRBV14,TRBJ2-3
CASSFGGRPYNEQFF,TRBV28,TRBJ2-1
CATSRDPSPRWGSSYEQYF,TRBV15,TRBJ2-7